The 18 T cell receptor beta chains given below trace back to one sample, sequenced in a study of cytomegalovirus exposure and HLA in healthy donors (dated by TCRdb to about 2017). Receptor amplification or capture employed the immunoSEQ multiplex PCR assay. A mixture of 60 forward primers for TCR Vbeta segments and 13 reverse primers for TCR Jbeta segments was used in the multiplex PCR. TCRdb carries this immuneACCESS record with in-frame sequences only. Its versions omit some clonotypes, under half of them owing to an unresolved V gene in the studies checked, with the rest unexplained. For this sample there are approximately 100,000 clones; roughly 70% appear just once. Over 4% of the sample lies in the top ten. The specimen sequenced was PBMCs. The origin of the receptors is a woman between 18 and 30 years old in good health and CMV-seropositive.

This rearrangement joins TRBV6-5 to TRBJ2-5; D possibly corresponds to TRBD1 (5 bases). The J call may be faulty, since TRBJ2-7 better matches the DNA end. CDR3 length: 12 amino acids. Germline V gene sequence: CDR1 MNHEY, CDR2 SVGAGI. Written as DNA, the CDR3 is TGTGCCAGCAGGGACACGAGCTACGAGCAGTACTTC. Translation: CASRDTSYEQYF.

The CDR3 loop reads CASSTSGTGADQPQHF. The CDR3 region has the DNA TGTGCCAGTAGTACCTCCGGGACAGGGGCCGATCAGCCCCAGCATTTT. The rearrangement joins TRBV19 to TRBJ1-5; 10 nucleotides agree with TRBD1. Germline-derived CDR1 and CDR2 are LNHDA and SQIVND (reference sequence). The J segment lost 5 bases and the V segment lost 4 bases, leaving 8 bases of the junction unmatched. The CDR3 loop spans 16 amino acids.

The CDR3 DNA sequence: TGTGCCAGCAGCCAAGAGCTAGCGGGACCCTACGAGCAGTACTTC. Protein: CASSQELAGPYEQYF. V gene TRBV14 combines with J gene TRBJ2-7; 9 bases match TRBD2. Germline CDR1 and CDR2: SGHDN and FVKESK. CDR3 length: 15 amino acids. V shed 0 bases and J 2 bases; nucleotides not matched to a gene: 2.

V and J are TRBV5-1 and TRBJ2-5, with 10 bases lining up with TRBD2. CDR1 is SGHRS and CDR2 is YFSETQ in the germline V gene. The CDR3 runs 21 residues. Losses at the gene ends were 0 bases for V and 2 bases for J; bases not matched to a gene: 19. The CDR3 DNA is TGCGCCAGCAGCTTGGATTACTTCTTGGCTAGCGGGGGAGGAAGACAAGAGACCCAGTACTTC. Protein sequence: CASSLDYFLASGGGRQETQYF. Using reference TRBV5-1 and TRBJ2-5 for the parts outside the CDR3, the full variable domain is KAGVTQTPRYLIKTRGQQVTLSCSPISGHRSVSWYQQTPGQGLQFLFEYFSETQRNKGNFPGRFSGRQFSNSRSEMNVSTLELGDSALYLCASSLDYFLASGGGRQETQYFGPGTRLLVL.

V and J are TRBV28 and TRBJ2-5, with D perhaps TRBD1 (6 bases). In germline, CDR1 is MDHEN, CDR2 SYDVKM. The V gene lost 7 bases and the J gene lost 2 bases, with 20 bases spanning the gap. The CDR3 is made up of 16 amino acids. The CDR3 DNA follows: TGTGCCAGCATCGTACATTCTGGGACAAAGCAAGAGACCCAGTACTTC. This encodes CASIVHSGTKQETQYF.

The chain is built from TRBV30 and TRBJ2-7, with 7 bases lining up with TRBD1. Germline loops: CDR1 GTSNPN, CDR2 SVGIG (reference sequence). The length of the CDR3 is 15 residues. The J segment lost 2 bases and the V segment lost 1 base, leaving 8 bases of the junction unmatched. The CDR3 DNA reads TGTGCCTGGAGTGAGGGGCCCGGGACAGCCTACGAGCAGTACTTC. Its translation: CAWSEGPGTAYEQYF.

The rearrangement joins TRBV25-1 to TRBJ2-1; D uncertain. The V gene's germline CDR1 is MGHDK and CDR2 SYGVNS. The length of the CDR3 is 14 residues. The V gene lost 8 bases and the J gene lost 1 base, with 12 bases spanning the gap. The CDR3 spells CASGLLASYNEQFF. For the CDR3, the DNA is TGTGCCAGCGGGCTCCTCGCTTCCTACAATGAGCAGTTCTTC.

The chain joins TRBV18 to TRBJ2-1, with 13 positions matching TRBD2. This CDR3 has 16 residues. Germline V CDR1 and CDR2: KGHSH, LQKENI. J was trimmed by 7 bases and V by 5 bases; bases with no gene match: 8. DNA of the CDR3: TGTGCCAGCTCATACGGGGGACTAGCGGGAACGAATGAGCAGTTCTTC. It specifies CASSYGGLAGTNEQFF.

The CDR3 DNA is TGTGCCAGCAGGCAAGGGGTTGACCGTCCCGACGAGCAGTACTTC. Its protein product is CASRQGVDRPDEQYF. V gene TRBV21-1 combines with J gene TRBJ2-7; the table's D call, TRBD1, was not checked against the DNA. TRBV21-1 is annotated as a pseudogene. The CDR3 contains 15 residues.

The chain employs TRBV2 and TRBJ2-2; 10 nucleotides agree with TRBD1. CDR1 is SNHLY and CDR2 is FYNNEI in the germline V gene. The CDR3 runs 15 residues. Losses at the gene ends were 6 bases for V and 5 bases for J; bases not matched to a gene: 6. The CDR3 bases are TGTGCCAGCAGGGGTGGACAGGGGGGGACCGGGGAGCTGTTTTTT. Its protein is CASRGGQGGTGELFF.

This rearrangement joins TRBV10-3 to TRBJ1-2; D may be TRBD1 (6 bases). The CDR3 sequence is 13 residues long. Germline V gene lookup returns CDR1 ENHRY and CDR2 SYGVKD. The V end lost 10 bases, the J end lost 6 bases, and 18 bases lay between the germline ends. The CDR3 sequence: CATSVRTDNGYTF. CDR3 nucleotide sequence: TGTGCCACGTCCGTCCGGACAGATAATGGCTACACCTTC.

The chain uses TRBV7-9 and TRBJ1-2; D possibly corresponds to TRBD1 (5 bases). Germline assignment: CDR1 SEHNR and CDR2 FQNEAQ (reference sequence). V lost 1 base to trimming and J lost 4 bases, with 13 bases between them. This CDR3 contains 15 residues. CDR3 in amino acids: CASSLVSGRGYGYTF. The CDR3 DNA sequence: TGTGCCAGCAGCTTAGTTTCTGGGAGGGGCTATGGCTACACCTTC.

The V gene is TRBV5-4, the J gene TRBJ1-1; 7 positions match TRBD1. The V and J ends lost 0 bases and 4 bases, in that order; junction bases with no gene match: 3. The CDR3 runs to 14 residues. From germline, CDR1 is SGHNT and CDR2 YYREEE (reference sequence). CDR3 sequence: CASSLEGALTEAFF. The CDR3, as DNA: TGTGCCAGCAGCTTGGAGGGGGCACTCACTGAAGCTTTCTTT.

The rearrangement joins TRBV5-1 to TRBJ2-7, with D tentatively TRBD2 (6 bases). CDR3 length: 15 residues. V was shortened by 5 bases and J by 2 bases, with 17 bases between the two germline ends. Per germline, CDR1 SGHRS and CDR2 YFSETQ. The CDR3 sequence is CASRNGTPTPYEQYF. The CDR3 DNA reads TGCGCCAGCAGAAACGGGACTCCTACCCCCTACGAGCAGTACTTC.

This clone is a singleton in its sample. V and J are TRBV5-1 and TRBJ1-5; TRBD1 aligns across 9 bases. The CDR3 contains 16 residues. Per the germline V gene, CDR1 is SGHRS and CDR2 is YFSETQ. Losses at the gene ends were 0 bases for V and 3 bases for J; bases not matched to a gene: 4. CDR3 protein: CASSLDGTGFNQPQHF. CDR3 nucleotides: TGCGCCAGCAGCTTGGACGGGACAGGGTTCAATCAGCCCCAGCATTTT.

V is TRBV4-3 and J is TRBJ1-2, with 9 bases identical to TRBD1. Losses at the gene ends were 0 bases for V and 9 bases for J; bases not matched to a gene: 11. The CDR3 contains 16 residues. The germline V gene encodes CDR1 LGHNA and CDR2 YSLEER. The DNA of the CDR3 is TGCGCCAGCAGCCAAGATACAGGGGACAGGGTTTTTAGCTACACCTTC. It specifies CASSQDTGDRVFSYTF.

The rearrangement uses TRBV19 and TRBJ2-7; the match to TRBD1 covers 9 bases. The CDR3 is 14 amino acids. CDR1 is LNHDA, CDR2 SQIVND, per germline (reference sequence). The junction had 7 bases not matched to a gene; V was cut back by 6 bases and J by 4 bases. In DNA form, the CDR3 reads TGTGCCAGTAGCACGGGACAGGGAAATTACGAGCAGTACTTC. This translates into CASSTGQGNYEQYF.

The CDR3 reads CSVTAGNPNTRPYEQYF. The CDR3 DNA reads as TGCAGCGTGACCGCGGGAAACCCTAATACCAGACCCTACGAGCAGTACTTC. V is TRBV29-1 and J is TRBJ2-7, with TRBD2 as a possible D gene (6 bases). Trimming removed 6 bases at V and 2 bases at J, with 26 bases between. The CDR3 spans 17 residues. Germline V CDR1 and CDR2: SQVTM, ANQGSEA.